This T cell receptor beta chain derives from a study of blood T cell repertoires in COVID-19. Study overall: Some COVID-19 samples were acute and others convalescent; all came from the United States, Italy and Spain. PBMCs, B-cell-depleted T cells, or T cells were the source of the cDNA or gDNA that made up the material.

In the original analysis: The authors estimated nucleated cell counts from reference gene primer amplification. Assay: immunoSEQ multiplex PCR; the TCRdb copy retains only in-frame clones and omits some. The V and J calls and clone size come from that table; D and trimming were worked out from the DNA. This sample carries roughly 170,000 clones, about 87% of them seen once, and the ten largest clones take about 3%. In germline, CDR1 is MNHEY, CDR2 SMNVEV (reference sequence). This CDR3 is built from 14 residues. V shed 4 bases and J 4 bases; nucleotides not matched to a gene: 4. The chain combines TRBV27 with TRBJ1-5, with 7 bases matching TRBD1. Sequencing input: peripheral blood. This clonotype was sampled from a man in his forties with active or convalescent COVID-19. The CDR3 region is CASSSTGPNQPQHF. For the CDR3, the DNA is TGTGCCAGCAGTTCGACAGGGCCGAATCAGCCCCAGCATTTT.